What follows are 16 T cell receptor beta chains derived from one specimen sequenced in a study of blood T cells in healthy people across ages. A sample-barcoded 5' primer and a J-beta primer mix were used in a second PCR of roughly 7 to 11 cycles. TCRdb re-analysed the 5' RACE reads in MiXCR, keeping a single row per CDR3 protein. The repertoire holds 650,000 to 700,000 distinct CDR3 sequences, with about 32% as singletons. Source material: blood. The receptors stem from a woman aged 80 or over in good health.

The sample holds a few counts of this clonotype. The rearrangement uses TRBV20-1 and TRBJ1-1, with D unresolved. V was trimmed by 4 bases and J by 10 bases, leaving 16 bases between them. This CDR3 spans 12 amino acids. From germline, CDR1 is DFQATT and CDR2 SNEGSKA (reference sequence). The CDR3 is CSATDGPKVAFF. CDR3 DNA: TGCAGTGCTACAGACGGGCCTAAGGTAGCTTTCTTT.

This clonotype was picked up many times. The chain links TRBV24-1 to TRBJ2-7; D is unresolved. V lost 6 bases to trimming and J lost 3 bases, with 11 bases between them. The CDR3 loop spans 13 amino acids. CDR1 and CDR2 (germline): KGHDR, SFDVKD. This chain's CDR3 is CATSFFKGYEQYF. The DNA of the CDR3 is TGTGCCACCAGTTTTTTTAAAGGCTACGAGCAGTACTTC.

The genes are TRBV5-1 and TRBJ2-5; D ambiguous. V shed 5 bases and J shed 4 bases, with 15 bases lying between them. Germline assignment: CDR1 SGHRS and CDR2 YFSETQ. The CDR3 extends over 14 amino acids. In nucleotides, the CDR3 is TGCGCCAGCAGGTCCCAGCGAACAAGAGAGACCCAGTACTTC. It encodes CASRSQRTRETQYF. The variable domain in full, completed from reference TRBV5-1 and TRBJ2-5, reads KAGVTQTPRYLIKTRGQQVTLSCSPISGHRSVSWYQQTPGQGLQFLFEYFSETQRNKGNFPGRFSGRQFSNSRSEMNVSTLELGDSALYLCASRSQRTRETQYFGPGTRLLVL.

This chain uses TRBV6-1 with TRBJ2-7; D is possibly TRBD2 (5 bases). Trimming stripped 5 bases from V and 7 bases from J, with 18 bases between. CDR1 is MNHNS, CDR2 SASEGT, per germline. CDR3 size: 14 residues. The CDR3 region is CASSHGGGGREQYF. In nucleotides, the CDR3 is TGTGCCAGCAGTCATGGCGGTGGAGGAAGAGAGCAGTACTTC.

Comments on this clonotype: A much larger clone lies one base from this, so it may be a read error. The gene calls are TRBV3-1 and TRBJ2-3; no clear D. The CDR3 extends over 14 amino acids. Germline loops: CDR1 LGHDT, CDR2 YNNKEL (reference sequence). Trimming stripped 0 bases from V and 4 bases from J, with 8 bases between. CDR3 nucleotides: TGTGCCAGCAGCCAAGATTCGGCTGCAGATACGCAGTATTTT. Encoded protein: CASSQDSAADTQYF.

This clonotype was recorded many times. The chain employs TRBV20-1 and TRBJ1-2; 9 bases map to TRBD1. The CDR3 covers 16 residues. The ends lost 0 bases at V and 6 bases at J; junction bases unmatched: 11. The germline V gene has CDR1 DFQATT and CDR2 SNEGSKA (reference sequence). The CDR3 nucleotides read TGCAGTGCTAGAGAGGGGGTCAGAACAGGGGGCGATGGCTACACCTTC. This codes for CSAREGVRTGGDGYTF.

The chain uses TRBV6-5 and TRBJ1-1; D not certain. V lost 2 bases and J lost 4, with 11 bases in between. Per the germline V gene, CDR1 is MNHEY and CDR2 is SVGAGI. The CDR3 totals 14 residues. The CDR3 is CASSYMGGSTEAFF. The CDR3 DNA follows: TGTGCCAGCAGTTACATGGGAGGGAGCACTGAAGCTTTCTTT.

This clonotype showed up many times. The rearrangement links TRBV27 to TRBJ1-6, with TRBD1 identical over 9 bases. V shed 5 bases, J shed 6 bases, and the junction held 5 bases outside the gene matches. Germline loops: CDR1 MNHEY, CDR2 SMNVEV (reference sequence). CDR3 size: 15 residues. The CDR3 spells CASSGRDRANSPLHF. Here the CDR3 DNA reads TGTGCCAGCAGTGGGCGGGACAGGGCTAATTCACCCCTCCACTTT.

With respect to this clonotype: A read error may account for a junction end that differs from germline. This rearrangement joins TRBV12-3 or TRBV12-4 to TRBJ2-3; 8 positions match TRBD2. The CDR3 is 17 residues long. The CDR3 DNA follows: TGTGCCAGCAGTCCTGAGGGACTAGGAGAAAGCGCAGATACGCAATATTTT. This codes for CASSPEGLGESADTQYF.

The chain links TRBV6-2 or TRBV6-3 to TRBJ2-1, with TRBD2 as a possible D gene (6 bases). CDR1 and CDR2 (germline): MNHEY, SVGEGT. The CDR3 loop spans 15 amino acids. The germline V and J ends were trimmed by 6 bases and 0 bases, with 12 bases remaining between them. The DNA for the CDR3 is TGTGCCAGCAGAGAGGACGGGAGCTCCTACAATGAGCAGTTCTTC. It codes for CASREDGSSYNEQFF.

This clonotype appeared many times. The V gene is TRBV7-9, the J gene TRBJ2-3; D gene unclear. Germline V CDR1 and CDR2: SEHNR, FQNEAQ (reference sequence). V gave up 3 bases and J gave up 1 base, with 8 bases separating them. This CDR3 comprises 14 residues. CDR3: CASSFHTRTDTQYF. In DNA form, the CDR3 reads TGTGCCAGCAGCTTCCACACCCGCACAGATACGCAGTATTTT.

V usage is TRBV7-6 and J usage is TRBJ2-5; tentatively, D is TRBD1 or TRBD2 (5 bases each). The assigned J gene may be wrong: the sequence end matches TRBJ2-7 better. CDR1 SGHVS and CDR2 FNYEAQ come from the germline V gene. The CDR3 covers 14 residues. The CDR3 reads CASSKPGTPYEQYF. In DNA, the CDR3 is TGTGCCAGCAGCAAACCCGGGACCCCCTACGAGCAGTACTTC.

The sample holds many counts of this clonotype. J is TRBJ2-7 and V is TRBV28; 8 nucleotides align to TRBD2. The V gene end was trimmed by 10 bases and the J gene end by 0 bases; junction bases not matched to a gene: 8. The CDR3 spans 14 residues. Germline CDR1 and CDR2: MDHEN and SYDVKM. The CDR3 bases are TGTGCCACCGGGGGGGCGGGCTACTCCTACGAGCAGTACTTC. This codes for CATGGAGYSYEQYF.

Concerning this clonotype: This sequence may be a read error, since a much larger clone differs from it by one base. The chain uses TRBV30 and TRBJ2-1, with TRBD2 matching over 7 bases. The CDR3 consists of 14 residues. Germline V lookup: CDR1 GTSNPN, CDR2 SVGIG (reference sequence). As DNA, the CDR3 is TGTGCCTGGCAGGCTAGCGGCTCCTGCAATGAGCAGTTCTTC. Encoded protein: CAWQASGSCNEQFF.

About this clonotype itself: Sequence at one end of the junction differs from germline and may be a read error. The V call is TRBV6-1, the J call TRBJ2-1; D is perhaps TRBD2 (5 bases). This CDR3 region has 16 residues. Looked up from germline, CDR1 is MNHNS and CDR2 is SASEGT. The CDR3 DNA reads TGTGCCAGCAGGCCGAGCGGAGCGAGCTCCTCCAATGAGCAGTTCTTC. The encoded protein is CASRPSGASSSNEQFF.

J is TRBJ2-7 and V is TRBV5-1; tentatively, D is TRBD1 or TRBD2 (5 bases each). Trimming shortened V by 2 bases and J by 6 bases, and 15 bases separated the two germline ends. CDR1 and CDR2 (germline): SGHRS, YFSETQ. The CDR3 has 14 amino acids. The CDR3 reads CASSFRDGTSEQYF. CDR3 bases: TGCGCCAGCAGCTTCCGGGACGGGACGAGCGAGCAGTACTTC.